This is a list of T cell receptor beta chains from one sample in a study of response to subunit inactivated influenza vaccine. TCRdb redid the calling of the RT-PCR reads with MiXCR, one entry per CDR3 protein. The table lists fewer than 400,000 distinct CDR3 sequences, 20% to 25% of them singletons, with 10% in the top ten. The sample consisted of PBMCs from blood, taken approximately 22 months after vaccination. Receptor source: a man between 50 and 69 years old who received an inactivated influenza vaccine. The CDR3 runs from the conserved cysteine through the conserved F or W. Clone sizes are given selectively: once, few, many, or a class where the clone is expanded.

v_gene	j_gene	abundance	len	CDR3aa
TRBV27	TRBJ1-5	.	14	CASSPRQNNQPQHF
TRBV24-1	TRBJ2-5	.	14	CATSSWTAEETQYF
TRBV4-1	TRBJ2-3	.	22	CASSQDLGRLAGAWRGTDTQYF
TRBV4-2	TRBJ2-3	.	16	CASSQDASVGTDTQYF
TRBV12-3/TRBV12-4	TRBJ1-5	many	15	CASSLEQGRHQPQHF
TRBV7-3	TRBJ2-5	.	13	CASSSGPTMAQYF
TRBV7-2	TRBJ1-4	many	16	CASSLGYRMGHEKLFF
TRBV28	TRBJ2-1	.	15	CASSTSGRAYNEQFF
TRBV18	TRBJ2-3	few	16	CASSPDYGGRADTQYF
TRBV6-1	TRBJ1-3	few	15	CASKGARLFGNTIYF
TRBV4-1	TRBJ1-5	.	14	CASSQDGGFQSQHF
TRBV5-5	TRBJ1-1	few	14	CASSWRASNTEAFF
TRBV6-5	TRBJ1-4	.	12	CASSQSREKLFF
TRBV27	TRBJ2-1	.	11	CASSSEYVQFF
TRBV29-1	TRBJ2-7	.	15	CSVDPGTSGSYEQYF
TRBV6-2/TRBV6-3	TRBJ1-1	many	13	CASSLTGATEAFF
TRBV2	TRBJ1-3	few	16	CASSPPGRAAGNTIYF
TRBV6-1	TRBJ2-7	.	13	CASSGDSNYEQYF
TRBV20-1	TRBJ1-3	few	16	CSASEVGRVHGNTIYF
TRBV28	TRBJ2-7	many	15	CASSLTSLQAYEQYF
TRBV20-1	TRBJ2-7	.	12	CRATSGESEQYF
TRBV28	TRBJ2-1	.	16	CASTTRKGAVYNEQFF
TRBV12-3/TRBV12-4	TRBJ1-2	many	13	CASSQGGYYGYTF
TRBV11-2	TRBJ2-4	few	20	CASSPALGQGKGIAKNIQYF
TRBV20-1	TRBJ2-7	few	13	CSATKQGTYEQYF
TRBV29-1	TRBJ2-1	.	15	CSVEGGASSYNEQFF
TRBV10-3	TRBJ2-1	.	16	CAISESGLYSYNEQFF
TRBV5-1	TRBJ1-1	many	15	CASSPNPRRNTEAFF
TRBV6-5	TRBJ1-1	.	14	CASSYSGMSTEAFF
TRBV12-3/TRBV12-4	TRBJ2-2	few	15	CASTPGQVNTGELFF
TRBV28	TRBJ1-5	many	18	CASSLVGTGNNGNQPQHF
TRBV10-2	TRBJ2-7	.	12	CASSEDGYEQYF
TRBV29-1	TRBJ1-2	many	11	CSVVEGDTRTF
TRBV30	TRBJ1-5	few	16	CAWSDSQANLGLPQHF
TRBV5-1	TRBJ2-7	.	14	CASRGPGLNYEQYF
TRBV27	TRBJ1-1	.	14	CASSDHGKTGEAFF
TRBV20-1	TRBJ1-5	.	16	CSARDLYRGTNQPQHF
TRBV6-2/TRBV6-3	TRBJ1-5	few	17	CASREFVGKGADQPQHF
TRBV20-1	TRBJ1-1	.	15	CSATNPGQGITEAFF
TRBV7-9	TRBJ2-3	.	15	CASTRVAGGTDTQYF